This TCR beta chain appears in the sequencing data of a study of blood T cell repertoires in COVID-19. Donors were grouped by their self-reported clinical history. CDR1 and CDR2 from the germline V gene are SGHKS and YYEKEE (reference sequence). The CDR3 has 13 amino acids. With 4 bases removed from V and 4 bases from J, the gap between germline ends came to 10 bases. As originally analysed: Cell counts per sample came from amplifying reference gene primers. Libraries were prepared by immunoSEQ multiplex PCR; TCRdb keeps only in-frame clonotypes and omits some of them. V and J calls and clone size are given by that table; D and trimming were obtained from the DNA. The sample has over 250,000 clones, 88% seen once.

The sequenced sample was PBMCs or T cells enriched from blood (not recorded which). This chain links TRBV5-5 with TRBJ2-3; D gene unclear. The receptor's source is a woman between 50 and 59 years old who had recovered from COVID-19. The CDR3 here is CASSQTVPDTQYF. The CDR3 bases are TGTGCCAGCAGCCAAACAGTGCCAGATACGCAGTATTTT. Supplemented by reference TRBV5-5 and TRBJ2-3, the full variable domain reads DAGVTQSPTHLIKTRGQQVTLRCSPISGHKSVSWYQQVLGQGPQFIFQYYEKEERGRGNFPDRFSARQFPNYSSELNVNALLLGDSALYLCASSQTVPDTQYFGPGTRLTVL.